The 11 T cell receptor beta chains presented below share a single source sample, sequenced in a study of T cell repertoires in cytomegalovirus infection. TCRdb redid the calling of the reads with MiXCR, one entry per CDR3 protein. The data contain hundreds of thousands of distinct CDR3 sequences, about two fifths of them seen just once; the ten biggest clones take up around 45%. These receptors' antigens are unknown. The specimen comprised cultured PBMCs, sampled from culture after CMV antigen stimulation. Source of these receptors: a human donor in good health (CMV status not recorded). Some clones in this sample may be carry-over from other donors' samples.

The chain couples TRBV7-8 to TRBJ2-7, with 7 nucleotides matching TRBD1. The V gene end was trimmed by 5 bases and the J gene end by 0 bases; junction bases not matched to a gene: 7. The CDR3 contains 15 residues. Germline CDR1 and CDR2: SGHVS and FQNEAQ. CDR3 coding DNA: TGTGCCAGCAGCCGGTGGGGACAGAGCTCCTACGAGCAGTACTTC. Its translation is CASSRWGQSSYEQYF. Full variable domain (missing parts from reference TRBV7-8 and TRBJ2-7): GAGVSQSPRYKVAKRGQDVALRCDPISGHVSLFWYQQALGQGPEFLTYFQNEAQLDKSGLPSDRFFAERPEGSVSTLKIQRTQQEDSAVYLCASSRWGQSSYEQYFGPGTRLTVT.

The genes are TRBV28 and TRBJ1-1; D remains ambiguous. Trimming stripped 6 bases from V and 4 bases from J, with 15 bases between. The germline V gene encodes CDR1 MDHEN and CDR2 SYDVKM. This CDR3 is built from 14 residues. The CDR3 DNA reads as TGTGCCAGCAGGCCATGGGGAGGCGGCACTGAAGCTTTCTTT. Encoded protein: CASRPWGGGTEAFF.

This clonotype was counted once. The CDR3 sequence is CSARDSSPISSYNEQFF. CDR3 nucleotides: TGCAGTGCTAGAGATTCCTCCCCCATTAGCTCCTACAATGAGCAGTTCTTC. The chain carries TRBV20-1 and TRBJ2-1; D is undetermined. The germline V gene encodes CDR1 DFQATT and CDR2 SNEGSKA (reference sequence). Trimming pared 0 bases from V and 0 bases from J, leaving 15 bases between. The CDR3 is 17 residues long.

This sequence joins TRBV4-1 and TRBJ1-3; D possibly corresponds to TRBD1 (5 bases). The V end lost 0 bases, the J end lost 1 base, and 16 bases lay between the germline ends. This CDR3 is built from 18 residues. Germline V CDR1 and CDR2: MGHRA, YSYEKL. The CDR3 region is CASSQDPDSTASGNTIYF. CDR3 nucleotide sequence: TGCGCCAGCAGCCAAGACCCTGATTCGACAGCTTCTGGAAACACCATATATTTT.

This clonotype showed up just once. The V and J genes are TRBV6-8 and TRBJ2-7; 13 bases line up with TRBD2. The V gene end was trimmed by 5 bases and the J gene end by 5 bases; junction bases not matched to a gene: 12. The CDR3 spans 17 residues. The germline CDR1 and CDR2 sequences are MNHGY and SAAAGT. This CDR3 is CASSITGTSGTAHEQYF. The CDR3 DNA sequence: TGTGCCAGCAGTATCACCGGGACTAGCGGGACCGCCCACGAGCAGTACTTC.

The chain joins TRBV10-3 to TRBJ2-3; D perhaps matches TRBD1 (6 bases). Germline CDR1 ENHRY, CDR2 SYGVKD. The CDR3 is made up of 14 amino acids. V was pared by 4 bases and J by 4 bases, with 12 bases between. The CDR3 coding sequence is TGTGCCATCAGTGGGCAGGGGCTAGCAGATACGCAGTATTTT. Its protein is CAISGQGLADTQYF.

There are a few counts of this clonotype. J is TRBJ2-7 and V is TRBV28; 7 positions match TRBD1. J lost 4 bases, V lost 5 bases, and 5 bases had no gene match. The CDR3 is 13 residues long. Per germline, CDR1 MDHEN and CDR2 SYDVKM. The CDR3 nucleotides are TGTGCCAGCAGTATTTTCAGGGGGTACGAGCAGTACTTC. It yields the protein CASSIFRGYEQYF.

This clonotype occurred a few times. V is TRBV7-6 and J is TRBJ2-7; 8 bases match TRBD2. Germline V gene sequence: CDR1 SGHVS, CDR2 FNYEAQ. The CDR3 sequence is 15 residues long. After removal of 0 bases from V and 7 bases from J, the junction contained 8 bases not matched to a gene. As DNA, the CDR3 is TGTGCCAGCAGCTTAGCCCTCGCGGGAGGTGGTGAGCAGTACTTC. This codes for CASSLALAGGGEQYF.

This clonotype has only one observation. The chain recombines TRBV7-2 with TRBJ2-7, with D possibly TRBD2 on 6 matching bases. CDR3 size: 15 residues. With 2 bases removed from V and 2 bases from J, the gap between germline ends came to 13 bases. Germline V gene sequence: CDR1 SGHTA, CDR2 FQGNSA. CDR3 sequence (DNA): TGTGCCAGCAGCTTATGGAGGGGAGGCCCCTACGAGCAGTACTTC. This translates into CASSLWRGGPYEQYF.

V is TRBV27 and J is TRBJ1-1, with 8 bases fitting TRBD1. V lost 5 bases and J lost 8; bases outside the gene matches: 13. From germline, CDR1 is MNHEY and CDR2 SMNVEV (reference sequence). CDR3 length equals 15 residues. This chain's CDR3 is CASSQKGQGQGEAFF. CDR3 nucleotide sequence: TGTGCCAGCAGTCAGAAAGGACAGGGCCAGGGGGAAGCTTTCTTT.

The chain links TRBV7-2 to TRBJ2-1; no firm D call. The CDR3 consists of 15 residues. V was clipped by 6 bases and J by 1 base, with 13 bases between them. The V gene's germline CDR1 is SGHTA and CDR2 FQGNSA. CDR3 loop: CASSPRLLSYNEQFF. The CDR3 DNA reads as TGTGCCAGCAGTCCCCGCTTGTTGTCCTACAATGAGCAGTTCTTC.